This TCR beta chain emerged from a study of tumor and adjacent non-tumor tissue in lung cancer. Study conclusions and caveats: Higher tumor TCR diversity was associated with shorter survival. In normal lung, the top 100 clones were significantly more dominant than in tumor.

Comments on this clonotype: Its antigen is not known. A much larger clone differs by one base, so this may be a read error.

TCRbeta libraries were built with three rounds of nested PCR, modified from ARM-PCR. TCRdb analysed the multiplex PCR reads with MiXCR anew, one entry per CDR3 protein. The sample consists of some 68,000 distinct CDR3 sequences, approximately 73% of them appearing once. V gave up 0 bases and J gave up 0 bases, with 7 bases separating them. In germline, CDR1 is MRHNA, CDR2 SNTAGT. The CDR3 is made up of 15 amino acids. RNA was extracted from bulk tissue without any cell sorting. Distant lung tissue was collected more than 3 cm away from the tumor edge. The chain links TRBV6-4 to TRBJ2-3; D gene uncertain. Material: distant non-tumor lung tissue. The receptor comes from a man aged 55 to 70 with non-small cell lung cancer. The CDR3 DNA reads as TGTGCCAGCAGTGACTCTAGCAGGAGCACAGATACGCAGTATTTT. Protein product: CASSDSSRSTDTQYF.